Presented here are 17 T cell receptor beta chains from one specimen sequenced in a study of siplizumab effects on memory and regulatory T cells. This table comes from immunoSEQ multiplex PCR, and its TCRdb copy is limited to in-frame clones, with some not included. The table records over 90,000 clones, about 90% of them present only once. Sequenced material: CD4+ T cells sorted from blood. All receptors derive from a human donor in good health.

The CDR3 DNA follows: TGCGCCAGCAGCCAACGGAGGGAGAGTGGCTACACCTTC. Its protein is CASSQRRESGYTF. V usage is TRBV4-1 and J usage is TRBJ1-2, with D uncertain. Germline assignment: CDR1 MGHRA and CDR2 YSYEKL. V was clipped by 2 bases and J by 7 bases, with 11 bases between them. This CDR3 comprises 13 residues.

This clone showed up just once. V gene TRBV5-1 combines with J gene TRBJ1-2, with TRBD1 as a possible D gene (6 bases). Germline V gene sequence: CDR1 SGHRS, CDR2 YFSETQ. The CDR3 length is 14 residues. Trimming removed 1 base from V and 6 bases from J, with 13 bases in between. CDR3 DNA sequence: TGCGCCAGCAGCTTGTCTCAGGGGCTTAATGGCTACACCTTC. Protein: CASSLSQGLNGYTF.

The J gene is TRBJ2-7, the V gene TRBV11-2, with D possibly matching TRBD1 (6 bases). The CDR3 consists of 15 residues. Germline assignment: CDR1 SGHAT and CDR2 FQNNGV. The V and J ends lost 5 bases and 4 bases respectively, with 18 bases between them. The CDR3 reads CASSPLPTQGYEQYF. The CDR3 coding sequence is TGTGCCAGCAGCCCCCTTCCGACGCAGGGGTACGAGCAGTACTTC.

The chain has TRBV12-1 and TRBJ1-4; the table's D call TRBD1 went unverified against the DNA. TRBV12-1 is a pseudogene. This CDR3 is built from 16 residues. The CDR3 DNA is TGTGCCAGCAGACCTAATCCGACAGGATTCCTTGAAAAACTGTTTTTT. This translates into CASRPNPTGFLEKLFF.

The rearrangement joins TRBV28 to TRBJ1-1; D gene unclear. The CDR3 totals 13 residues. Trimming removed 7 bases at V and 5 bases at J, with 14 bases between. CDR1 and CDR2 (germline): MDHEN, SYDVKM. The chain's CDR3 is CASTPGGRTEAFF. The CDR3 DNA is TGTGCCAGCACCCCTGGCGGTCGGACTGAAGCTTTCTTT.

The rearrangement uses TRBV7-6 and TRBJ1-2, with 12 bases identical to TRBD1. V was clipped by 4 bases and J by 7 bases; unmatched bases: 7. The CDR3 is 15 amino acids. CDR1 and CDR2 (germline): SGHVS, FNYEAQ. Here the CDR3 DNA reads TGTGCCAGCAGCTCAACGGGACAGGGGGCTGGTGGCTACACCTTC. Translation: CASSSTGQGAGGYTF.

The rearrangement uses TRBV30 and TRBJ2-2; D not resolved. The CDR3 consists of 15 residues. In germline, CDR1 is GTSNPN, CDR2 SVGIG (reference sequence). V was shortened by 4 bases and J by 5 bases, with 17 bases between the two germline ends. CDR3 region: CAWKITSVGTGELFF. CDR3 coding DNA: TGTGCCTGGAAAATAACAAGCGTCGGGACCGGGGAGCTGTTTTTT.

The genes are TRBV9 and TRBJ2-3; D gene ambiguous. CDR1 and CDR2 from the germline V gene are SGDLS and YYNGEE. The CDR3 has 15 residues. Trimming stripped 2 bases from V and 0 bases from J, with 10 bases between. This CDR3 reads CASSVEYGSTDTQYF. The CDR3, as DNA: TGTGCCAGCAGCGTCGAGTACGGGAGCACAGATACGCAGTATTTT.

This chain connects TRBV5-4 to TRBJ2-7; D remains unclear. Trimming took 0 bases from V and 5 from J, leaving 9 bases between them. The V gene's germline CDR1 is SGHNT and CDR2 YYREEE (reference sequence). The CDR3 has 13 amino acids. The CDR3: CASSLVSQNEQYF. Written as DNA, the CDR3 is TGTGCCAGCAGCTTGGTATCCCAGAACGAGCAGTACTTC. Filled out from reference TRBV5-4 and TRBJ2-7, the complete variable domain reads ETGVTQSPTHLIKTRGQQVTLRCSSQSGHNTVSWYQQALGQGPQFIFQYYREEENGRGNFPPRFSGLQFPNYSSELNVNALELDDSALYLCASSLVSQNEQYFGPGTRLTVT.

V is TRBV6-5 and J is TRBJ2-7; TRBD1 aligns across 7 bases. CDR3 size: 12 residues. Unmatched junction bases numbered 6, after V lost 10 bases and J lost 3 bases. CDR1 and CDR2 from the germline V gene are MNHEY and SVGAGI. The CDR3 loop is CATWGQSYEQYF. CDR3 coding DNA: TGTGCCACCTGGGGACAGAGCTACGAGCAGTACTTC.

The CDR3 coding sequence is TGTGCCAGCAGCTTAGTGACTAGCGAAGGAGGGATTCAGTACTTC. Translation: CASSLVTSEGGIQYF. The chain carries TRBV7-8 and TRBJ2-4; 8 nucleotides agree with TRBD2. CDR1 and CDR2 from the germline V gene are SGHVS and FQNEAQ. V was pared by 1 base and J by 10 bases, with 9 bases of the junction left unmatched. This CDR3 region has 15 residues.

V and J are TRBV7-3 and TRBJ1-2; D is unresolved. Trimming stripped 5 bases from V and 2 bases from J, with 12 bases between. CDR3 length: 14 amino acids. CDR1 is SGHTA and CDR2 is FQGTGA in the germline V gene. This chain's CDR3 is CASSPGERNYGYTF. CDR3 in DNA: TGTGCCAGCAGCCCTGGGGAAAGAAACTATGGCTACACCTTC.

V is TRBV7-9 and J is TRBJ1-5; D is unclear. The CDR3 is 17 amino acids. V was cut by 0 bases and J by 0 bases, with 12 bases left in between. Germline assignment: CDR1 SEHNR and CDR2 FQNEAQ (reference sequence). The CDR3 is CASSLASVENSNQPQHF. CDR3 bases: TGTGCCAGCAGCTTAGCGAGCGTAGAGAATAGCAATCAGCCCCAGCATTTT.

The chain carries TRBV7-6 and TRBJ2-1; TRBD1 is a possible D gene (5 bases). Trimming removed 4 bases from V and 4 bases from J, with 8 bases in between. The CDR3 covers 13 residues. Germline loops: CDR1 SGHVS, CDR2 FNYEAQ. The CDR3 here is CASSWQGYNEQFF. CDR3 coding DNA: TGTGCCAGCAGCTGGCAGGGTTACAATGAGCAGTTCTTC.

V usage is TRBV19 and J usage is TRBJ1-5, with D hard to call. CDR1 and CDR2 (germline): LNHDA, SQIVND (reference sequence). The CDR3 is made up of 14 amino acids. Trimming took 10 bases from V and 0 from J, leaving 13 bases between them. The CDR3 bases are TGTGCCACCGGACGGGAGGTTAGCAATCAGCCCCAGCATTTT. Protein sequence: CATGREVSNQPQHF.

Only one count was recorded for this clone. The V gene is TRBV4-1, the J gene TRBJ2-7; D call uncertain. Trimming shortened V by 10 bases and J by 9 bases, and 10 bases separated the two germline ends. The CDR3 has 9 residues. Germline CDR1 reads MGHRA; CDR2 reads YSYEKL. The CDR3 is CATLRMQYF. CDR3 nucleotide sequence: TGCGCCACACTACGAATGCAGTACTTC.

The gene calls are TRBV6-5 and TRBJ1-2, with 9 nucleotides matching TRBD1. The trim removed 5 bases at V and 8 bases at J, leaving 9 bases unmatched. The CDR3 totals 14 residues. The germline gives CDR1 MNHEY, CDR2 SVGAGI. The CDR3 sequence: CASSSSGTGYGYTF. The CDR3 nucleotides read TGTGCCAGCAGTAGTTCCGGGACAGGGTACGGCTACACCTTC.